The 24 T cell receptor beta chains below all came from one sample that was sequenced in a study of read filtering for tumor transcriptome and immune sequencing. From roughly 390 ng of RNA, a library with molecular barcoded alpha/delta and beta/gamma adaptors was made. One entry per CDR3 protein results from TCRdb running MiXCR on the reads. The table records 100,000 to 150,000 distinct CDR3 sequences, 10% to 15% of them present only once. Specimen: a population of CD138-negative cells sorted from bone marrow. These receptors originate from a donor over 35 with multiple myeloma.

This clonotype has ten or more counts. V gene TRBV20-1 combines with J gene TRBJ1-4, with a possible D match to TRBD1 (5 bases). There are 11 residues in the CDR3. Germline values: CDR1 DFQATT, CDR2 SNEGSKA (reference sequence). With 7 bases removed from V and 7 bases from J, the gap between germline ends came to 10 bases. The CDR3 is CSVPGGEKLFF. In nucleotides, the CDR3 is TGCAGTGTCCCGGGGGGTGAAAAACTGTTTTTT.

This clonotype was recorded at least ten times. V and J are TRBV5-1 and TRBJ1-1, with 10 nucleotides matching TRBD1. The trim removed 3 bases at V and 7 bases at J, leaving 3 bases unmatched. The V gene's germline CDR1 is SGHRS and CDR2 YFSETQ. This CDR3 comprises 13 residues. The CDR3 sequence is CASSSGTGVEAFF. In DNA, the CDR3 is TGCGCCAGCAGCTCTGGGACAGGGGTTGAAGCTTTCTTT.

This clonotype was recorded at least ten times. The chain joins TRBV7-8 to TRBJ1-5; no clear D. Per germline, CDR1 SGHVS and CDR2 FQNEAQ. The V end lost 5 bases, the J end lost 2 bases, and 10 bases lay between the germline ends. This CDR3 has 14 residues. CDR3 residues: CASSPDGGNQPQHF. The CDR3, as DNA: TGTGCCAGCAGCCCGGACGGGGGCAATCAGCCCCAGCATTTT.

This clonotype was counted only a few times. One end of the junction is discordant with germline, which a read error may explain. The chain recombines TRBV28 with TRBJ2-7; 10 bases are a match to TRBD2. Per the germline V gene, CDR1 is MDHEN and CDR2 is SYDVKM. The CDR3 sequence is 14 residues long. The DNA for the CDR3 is TGTGACAGCAGCCGGACTAGCGGCTCCTACGAGCAGTACTTC. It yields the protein CDSSRTSGSYEQYF.

The CDR3 sequence: CSARDPGNTEAFF. CDR3 coding DNA: TGCAGTGCTAGAGATCCCGGCAACACTGAAGCTTTCTTT. The V gene is TRBV20-1, the J gene TRBJ1-1; no definite D call. Germline CDR1 is DFQATT and CDR2 is SNEGSKA (reference sequence). Trimming took 0 bases from V and 2 from J, leaving 7 bases between them. The CDR3 extends over 13 amino acids.

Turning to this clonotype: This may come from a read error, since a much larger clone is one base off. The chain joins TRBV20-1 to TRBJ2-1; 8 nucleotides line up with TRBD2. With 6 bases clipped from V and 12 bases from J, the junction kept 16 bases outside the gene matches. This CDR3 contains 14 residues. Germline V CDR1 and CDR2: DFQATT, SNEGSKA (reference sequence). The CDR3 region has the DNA TGCAGTGCCCTTACTAGCGGAGGACGCGTTGGGCAGTTCTTC. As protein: CSALTSGGRVGQFF.

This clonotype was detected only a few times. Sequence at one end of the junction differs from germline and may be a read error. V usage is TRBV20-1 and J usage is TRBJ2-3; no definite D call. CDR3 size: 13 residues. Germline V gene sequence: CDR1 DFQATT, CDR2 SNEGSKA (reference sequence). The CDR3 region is CSAKGRTTNTQYF. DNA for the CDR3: TGCAGTGCTAAAGGCAGGACCACAAATACGCAGTATTTT.

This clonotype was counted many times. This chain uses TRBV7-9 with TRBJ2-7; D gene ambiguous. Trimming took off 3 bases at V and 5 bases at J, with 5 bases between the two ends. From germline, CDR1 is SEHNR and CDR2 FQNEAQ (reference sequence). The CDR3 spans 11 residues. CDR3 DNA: TGTGCCAGCAGCTTTCGAGACGAGCAGTACTTC. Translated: CASSFRDEQYF.

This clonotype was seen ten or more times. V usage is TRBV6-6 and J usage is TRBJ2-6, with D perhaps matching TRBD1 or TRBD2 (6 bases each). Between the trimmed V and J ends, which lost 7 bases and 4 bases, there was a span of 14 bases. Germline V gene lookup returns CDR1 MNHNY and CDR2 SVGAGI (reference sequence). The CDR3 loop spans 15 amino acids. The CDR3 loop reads CASNTGAGGANVLTF. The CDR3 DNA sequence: TGTGCCAGCAACACGGGGGCGGGGGGGGCCAACGTCCTGACTTTC.

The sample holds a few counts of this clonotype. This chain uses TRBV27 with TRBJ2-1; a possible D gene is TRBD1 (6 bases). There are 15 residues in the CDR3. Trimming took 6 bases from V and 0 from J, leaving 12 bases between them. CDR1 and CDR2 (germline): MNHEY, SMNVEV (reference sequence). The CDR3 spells CASSTGTPSYNEQFF. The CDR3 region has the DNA TGTGCCAGCAGCACCGGGACACCCTCCTACAATGAGCAGTTCTTC.

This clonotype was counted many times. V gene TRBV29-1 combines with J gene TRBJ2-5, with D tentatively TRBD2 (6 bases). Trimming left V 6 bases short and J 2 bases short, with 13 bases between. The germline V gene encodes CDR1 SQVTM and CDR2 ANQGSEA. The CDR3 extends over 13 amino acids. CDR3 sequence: CSVDGTGQETQYF. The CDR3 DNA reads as TGCAGCGTCGACGGGACTGGACAAGAGACCCAGTACTTC. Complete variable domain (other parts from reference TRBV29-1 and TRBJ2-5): SAVISQKPSRDICQRGTSLTIQCQVDSQVTMMFWYRQQPGQSLTLIATANQGSEATYESGFVIDKFPISRPNLTFSTLTVSNMSPEDSSIYLCSVDGTGQETQYFGPGTRLLVL.

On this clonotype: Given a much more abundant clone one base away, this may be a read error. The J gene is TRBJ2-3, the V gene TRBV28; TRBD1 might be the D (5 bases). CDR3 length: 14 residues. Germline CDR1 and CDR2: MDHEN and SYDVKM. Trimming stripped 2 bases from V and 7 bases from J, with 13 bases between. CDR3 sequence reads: CASSLPQGGNTQYF. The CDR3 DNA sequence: TGTGCCAGCAGTTTACCGCAGGGCGGAAATACGCAGTATTTT.

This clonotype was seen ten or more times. This CDR3 is CASSRPGTVNTEAFF. CDR3 sequence (DNA): TGTGCCAGCAGTCGTCCCGGGACAGTGAACACTGAAGCTTTCTTT. The chain has TRBV6-2 or TRBV6-3 and TRBJ1-1; 7 bases agree with TRBD1. J was trimmed by 0 bases and V by 5 bases; bases with no gene match: 6. CDR3 length equals 15 residues. Germline V lookup: CDR1 MNHEY, CDR2 SVGEGT.

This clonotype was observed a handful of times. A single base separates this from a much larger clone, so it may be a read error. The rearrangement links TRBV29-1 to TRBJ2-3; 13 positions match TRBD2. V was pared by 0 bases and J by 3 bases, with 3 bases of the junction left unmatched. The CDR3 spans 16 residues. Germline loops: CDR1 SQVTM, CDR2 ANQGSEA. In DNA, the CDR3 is TGCAGCGTTGAAGATCGACTAGCGGGGGGAACAGATACGCAGTATTTT. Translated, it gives CSVEDRLAGGTDTQYF.

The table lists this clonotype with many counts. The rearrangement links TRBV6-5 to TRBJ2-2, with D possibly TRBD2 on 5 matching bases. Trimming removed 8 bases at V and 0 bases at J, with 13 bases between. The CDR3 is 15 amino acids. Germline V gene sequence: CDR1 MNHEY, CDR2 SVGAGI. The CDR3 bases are TGTGCCAGCGCGAGCGGATCGGCGAACACCGGGGAGCTGTTTTTT. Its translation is CASASGSANTGELFF.

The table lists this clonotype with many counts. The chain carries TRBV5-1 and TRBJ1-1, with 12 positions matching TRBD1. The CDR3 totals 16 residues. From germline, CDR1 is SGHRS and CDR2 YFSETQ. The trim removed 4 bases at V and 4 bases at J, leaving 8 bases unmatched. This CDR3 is CASSEGQGAGITEAFF. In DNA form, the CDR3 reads TGCGCCAGCAGCGAGGGACAGGGGGCAGGAATCACTGAAGCTTTCTTT.

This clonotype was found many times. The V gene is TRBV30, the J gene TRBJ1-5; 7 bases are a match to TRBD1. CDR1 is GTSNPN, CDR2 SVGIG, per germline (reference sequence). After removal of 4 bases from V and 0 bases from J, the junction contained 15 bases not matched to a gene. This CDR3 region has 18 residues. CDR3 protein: CAWTPGQTRLYSNQPQHF. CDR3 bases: TGTGCCTGGACCCCGGGACAGACTCGCCTTTATAGCAATCAGCCCCAGCATTTT. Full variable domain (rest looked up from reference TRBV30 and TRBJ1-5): SQTIHQWPATLVQPVGSPLSLECTVEGTSNPNLYWYRQAAGRGLQLLFYSVGIGQISSEVPQNLSASRPQDRQFILSSKKLLLSDSGFYLCAWTPGQTRLYSNQPQHFGDGTRLSIL.

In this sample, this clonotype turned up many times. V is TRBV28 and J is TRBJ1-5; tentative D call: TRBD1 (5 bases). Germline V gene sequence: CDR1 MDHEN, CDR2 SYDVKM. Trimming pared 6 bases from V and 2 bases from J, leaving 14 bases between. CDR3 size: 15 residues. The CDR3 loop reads CASSPPSGRNQPQHF. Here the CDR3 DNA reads TGTGCCAGCAGCCCTCCCTCAGGGCGCAATCAGCCCCAGCATTTT.

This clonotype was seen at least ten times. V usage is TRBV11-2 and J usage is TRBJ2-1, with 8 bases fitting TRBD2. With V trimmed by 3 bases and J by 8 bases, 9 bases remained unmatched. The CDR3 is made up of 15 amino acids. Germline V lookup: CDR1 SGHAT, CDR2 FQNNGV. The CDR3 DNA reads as TGTGCCAGCAGCTTGGAGCACGGGGGGGCCGATGAGCAGTTCTTC. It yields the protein CASSLEHGGADEQFF.

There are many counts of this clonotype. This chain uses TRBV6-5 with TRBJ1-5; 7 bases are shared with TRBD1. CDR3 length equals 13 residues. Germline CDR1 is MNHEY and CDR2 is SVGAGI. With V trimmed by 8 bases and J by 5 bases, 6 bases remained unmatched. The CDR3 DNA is TGTGCCAGCGCCAGGGGGGGAGATCAGCCCCAGCATTTT. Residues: CASARGGDQPQHF.

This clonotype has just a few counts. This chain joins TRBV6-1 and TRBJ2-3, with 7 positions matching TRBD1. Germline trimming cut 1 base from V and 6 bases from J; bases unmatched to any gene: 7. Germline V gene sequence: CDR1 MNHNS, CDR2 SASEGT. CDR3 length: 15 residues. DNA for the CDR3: TGTGCCAGCAGTGAAGTTGCCAGGGGGTTCGATACGCAGTATTTT. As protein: CASSEVARGFDTQYF.

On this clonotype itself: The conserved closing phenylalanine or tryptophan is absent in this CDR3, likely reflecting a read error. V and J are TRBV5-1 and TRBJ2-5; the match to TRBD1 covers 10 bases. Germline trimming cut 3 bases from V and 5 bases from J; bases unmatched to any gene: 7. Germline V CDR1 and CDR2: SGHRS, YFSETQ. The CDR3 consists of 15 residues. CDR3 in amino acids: CASSSGQGQEETQYL. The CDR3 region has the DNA TGCGCCAGCAGCTCGGGACAGGGGCAGGAGGAGACCCAGTACCTC.

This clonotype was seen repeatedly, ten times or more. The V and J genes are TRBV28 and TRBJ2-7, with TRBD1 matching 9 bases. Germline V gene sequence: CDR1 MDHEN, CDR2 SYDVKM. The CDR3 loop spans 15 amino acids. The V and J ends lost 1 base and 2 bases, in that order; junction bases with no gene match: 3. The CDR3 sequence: CASSLFGDRAYEQYF. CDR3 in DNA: TGTGCCAGCAGTTTATTTGGGGACAGGGCCTACGAGCAGTACTTC.

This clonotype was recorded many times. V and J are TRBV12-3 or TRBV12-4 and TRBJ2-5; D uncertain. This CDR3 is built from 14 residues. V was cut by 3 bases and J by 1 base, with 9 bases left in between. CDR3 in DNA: TGTGCCAGCAGTTTTAGACTCCCCCAAGAGACCCAGTACTTC. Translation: CASSFRLPQETQYF.